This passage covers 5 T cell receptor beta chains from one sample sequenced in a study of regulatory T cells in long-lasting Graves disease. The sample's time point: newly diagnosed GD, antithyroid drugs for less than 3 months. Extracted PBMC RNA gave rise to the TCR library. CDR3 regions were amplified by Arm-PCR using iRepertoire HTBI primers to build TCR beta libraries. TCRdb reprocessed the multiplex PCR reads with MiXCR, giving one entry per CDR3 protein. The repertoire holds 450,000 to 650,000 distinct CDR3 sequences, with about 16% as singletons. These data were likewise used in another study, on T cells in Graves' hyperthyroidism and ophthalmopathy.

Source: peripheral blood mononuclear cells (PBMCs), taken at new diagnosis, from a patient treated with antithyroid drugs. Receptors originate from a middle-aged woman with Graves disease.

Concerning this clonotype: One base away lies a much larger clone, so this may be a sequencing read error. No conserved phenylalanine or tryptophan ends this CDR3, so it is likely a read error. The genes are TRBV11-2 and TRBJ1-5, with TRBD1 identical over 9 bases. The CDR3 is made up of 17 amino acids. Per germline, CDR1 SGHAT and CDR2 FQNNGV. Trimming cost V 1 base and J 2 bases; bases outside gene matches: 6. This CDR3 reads CASSLGTGAQGNQPQHI. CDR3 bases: TGTGCCAGCAGCTTAGGGACAGGGGCTCAGGGCAATCAGCCCCAGCATATT.

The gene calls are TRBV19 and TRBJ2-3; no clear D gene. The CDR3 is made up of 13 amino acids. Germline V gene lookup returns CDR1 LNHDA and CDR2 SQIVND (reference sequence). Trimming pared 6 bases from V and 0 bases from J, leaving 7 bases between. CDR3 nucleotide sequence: TGTGCCAGTAGGGACGTAAGCACAGATACGCAGTATTTT. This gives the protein CASRDVSTDTQYF.

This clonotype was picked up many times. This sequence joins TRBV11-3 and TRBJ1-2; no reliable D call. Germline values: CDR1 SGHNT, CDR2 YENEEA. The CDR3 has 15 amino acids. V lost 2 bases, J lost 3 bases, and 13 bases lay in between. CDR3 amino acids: CASSLYGPSYYGYTF. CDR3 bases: TGTGCCAGCAGCTTATACGGACCCTCTTACTATGGCTACACCTTC.

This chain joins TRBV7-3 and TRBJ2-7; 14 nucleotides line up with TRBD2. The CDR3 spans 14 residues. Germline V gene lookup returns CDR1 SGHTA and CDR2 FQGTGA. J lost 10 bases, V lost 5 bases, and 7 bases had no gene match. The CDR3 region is CASSTGTSGGVQYF. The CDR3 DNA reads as TGTGCCAGCAGCACTGGGACTAGCGGGGGCGTACAGTACTTC.

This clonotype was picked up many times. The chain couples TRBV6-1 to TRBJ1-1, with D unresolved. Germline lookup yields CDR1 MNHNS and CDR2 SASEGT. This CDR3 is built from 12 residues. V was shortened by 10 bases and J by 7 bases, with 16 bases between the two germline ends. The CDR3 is CATKKGLGEAFF. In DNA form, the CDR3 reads TGTGCCACGAAAAAGGGTCTTGGTGAAGCTTTCTTT.